A selection of T cell receptor beta chains follows, all from one sample in a study of cytomegalovirus exposure and HLA in healthy donors. Method: immunoSEQ multiplex PCR; TCRdb's copy keeps in-frame clones and lacks some. This table has about 140,000 clones, approximately 71% appearing once. Material: PBMCs. The origin of the receptors is a man between 35 and 55 years old in good health and CMV-seronegative. Each CDR3 is given with its conserved first and last residue. A D gene is named only where the DNA matches it firmly. A row's size may be missing; if present it is once, few, many or a size class.

>TRBV29-1|.|.|TRBJ1-5
CSYQAYPGNQPQHF
TGCAGCTACCAGGCTTACCCAGGCAATCAGCCCCAGCATTTT
>TRBV12-5|.|.|TRBJ1-1
CASGLVKGPGLTEAFF
TGTGCTAGTGGTTTGGTAAAAGGACCGGGACTTACGGAAGCTTTCTTT
>TRBV15|TRBD2|few|TRBJ2-7
CATSGRRGGPYEQYF
TGTGCCACCAGCGGACGCCGGGGGGGCCCCTACGAGCAGTACTTC
>TRBV10-3|TRBD1|.|TRBJ2-7
CAISGGPGTGTYEQYF
TGTGCCATCAGTGGGGGTCCCGGGACAGGGACGTACGAGCAGTACTTC
>TRBV15|TRBD1|.|TRBJ2-5
CATSRGTGGYQETQYF
TGTGCCACCAGCAGAGGAACAGGGGGTTACCAAGAGACCCAGTACTTC
>TRBV28|TRBD1|.|TRBJ1-1
CASSLFGTGGRGTEAFF
TGTGCCAGCAGTTTATTCGGTACAGGGGGCAGGGGCACTGAAGCTTTCTTT
>TRBV5-1|.|.|TRBJ1-5
CASSLAPGRGQPQHF
TGCGCCAGCAGCTTGGCTCCCGGGAGAGGGCAGCCCCAGCATTTT
>TRBV10-3|.|.|TRBJ1-2
CAISESLGGAIYGYTF
TGTGCCATCAGTGAGTCATTAGGCGGAGCCATCTATGGCTACACCTTC
>TRBV2|TRBD1|once|TRBJ2-2
CASSRDRGVTGELFF
TGTGCCAGCTCAAGGGACAGGGGGGTCACCGGGGAGCTGTTTTTT
>TRBV18|.|.|TRBJ2-5
CASSPVTSFSRETQYF
TGTGCCAGCTCACCCGTGACATCCTTTAGTCGAGAGACCCAGTACTTC
>TRBV28|TRBD1|.|TRBJ1-2
CASSPPRQGSYGYTF
TGTGCCAGCAGCCCCCCGAGACAGGGTTCCTATGGCTACACCTTC
>TRBV27|.|.|TRBJ2-7
CASKTVSYEQYF
TGTGCCAGCAAAACTGTATCCTACGAGCAGTACTTC
>TRBV4-3|.|few|TRBJ1-4
CASSQELLTVRLEKLFF
TGCGCCAGCAGCCAAGAGCTTCTGACGGTGAGGTTAGAAAAACTGTTTTTT
>TRBV28|.|once|TRBJ2-7
CASSSTDRTYEQYF
TGTGCCAGCAGTTCTACTGACAGGACCTACGAGCAGTACTTC
>TRBV2|TRBD1|.|TRBJ2-7
CASTQGQGAREQYF
TGTGCCAGCACCCAGGGGCAGGGGGCGCGTGAGCAGTACTTC
>TRBV11-2|TRBD1|.|TRBJ1-4
CASSRQDRGSEKLFF
TGTGCCAGCAGCCGTCAGGACAGGGGTTCGGAAAAACTGTTTTTT
>TRBV4-3|.|few|TRBJ1-1
CASSQSGKTEAFF
TGCGCCAGCAGCCAGTCAGGGAAGACTGAAGCTTTCTTT
>TRBV7-6|TRBD1|.|TRBJ2-7
CASSLSGTGTYEQYF
TGTGCCAGCAGCTTATCCGGGACAGGGACCTACGAGCAGTACTTC
>TRBV5-4|TRBD1|.|TRBJ1-6
CASSFGTGGSSSYNSPLHF
TGTGCCAGCAGCTTTGGTACAGGGGGGTCCAGCTCCTATAATTCACCCCTCCACTTT
>TRBV30|TRBD2|.|TRBJ2-5
CAWASRSGGAWGLETQYF
TGTGCCTGGGCTTCGAGGAGCGGGGGGGCCTGGGGCTTGGAGACCCAGTACTTC
>TRBV7-8|.|.|TRBJ1-1
CASSLVRNTEAFF
TGTGCCAGCAGCCTAGTTCGGAACACTGAAGCTTTCTTT
>TRBV27|TRBD1|.|TRBJ1-5
CATGHPTGTQHF
TGTGCCACGGGGCACCCGACAGGGACCCAGCATTTT
>TRBV2|.|.|TRBJ1-2
CASSGSGGYTF
TGTGCCAGCAGCGGAAGCGGAGGCTACACCTTC
>TRBV6-6|.|few|TRBJ2-7
CASSYLQSYEQYF
TGTGCCAGCAGTTACCTTCAGTCCTACGAGCAGTACTTC
>TRBV6-5|.|.|TRBJ2-4
CASSWNRKSKNIQYF
TGTGCCAGCAGTTGGAACAGGAAATCCAAAAACATTCAGTACTTC
>TRBV7-2|TRBD1|few|TRBJ1-2
CASSDRDSRGYTF
TGTGCCAGCAGCGACCGGGACAGTCGGGGCTACACCTTC
>TRBV29-1|TRBD1|.|TRBJ2-2
CSVESTGLNTGELFF
TGCAGCGTTGAATCGACAGGGTTGAACACCGGGGAGCTGTTTTTT
>TRBV6-5|TRBD1|few|TRBJ2-7
CASSSRTGSEQYF
TGTGCCAGCAGTTCCCGGACAGGGTCCGAGCAGTACTTC
>TRBV7-9|.|.|TRBJ2-2
CASSFPGLDGELFF
TGTGCCAGCAGCTTTCCAGGGCTTGACGGGGAGCTGTTTTTT
>TRBV11-2|TRBD2|.|TRBJ2-1
CASSWGLAGRGDEQFF
TGTGCCAGCAGCTGGGGACTAGCGGGCCGAGGTGATGAGCAGTTCTTC
>TRBV28|.|.|TRBJ1-2
CASSFGQRGYGYTF
TGTGCCAGCAGTTTTGGACAACGAGGCTATGGCTACACCTTC
>TRBV7-2|TRBD1|.|TRBJ1-5
CASSLDRANQPQHF
TGTGCCAGCAGCTTGGACAGGGCTAATCAGCCCCAGCATTTT
>TRBV10-2|TRBD1|.|TRBJ1-1
CASRSVRQGANTEAFF
TGCGCCAGCAGGTCCGTAAGACAGGGGGCGAACACTGAAGCTTTCTTT
>TRBV18|.|.|TRBJ1-6
CASSPAGGTDSPLHF
TGTGCCAGCTCACCGGCGGGGGGAACGGATTCACCCCTCCACTTT
>TRBV6-1|.|.|TRBJ1-4
CASSVGGLANEKLFF
TGTGCCAGCAGCGTGGGGGGGCTAGCTAATGAAAAACTGTTTTTT
>TRBV5-1|TRBD1|.|TRBJ2-1
CTSSSGTGTGTNEQFF
TGCACCAGCAGCTCCGGAACCGGGACAGGGACTAATGAGCAGTTCTTC
>TRBV2|.|.|TRBJ2-3
CASSSLVTDTQYF
TGTGCCAGCAGTTCACTAGTAACAGATACGCAGTATTTT
>TRBV19|TRBD1|.|TRBJ2-7
CASSTHWTGGYEQYF
TGTGCCAGTAGTACCCATTGGACAGGGGGCTACGAGCAGTACTTC
>TRBV2|.|.|TRBJ2-1
CASSEQGYGDEQFF
TGTGCCAGCAGTGAACAGGGTTATGGCGATGAGCAGTTCTTC
>TRBV6-4|.|.|TRBJ2-7
CASKPYEQYF
TGTGCCAGCAAACCGTACGAGCAGTACTTC
>TRBV14|TRBD1|.|TRBJ1-3
CASSQARWGQGKSGNTIYF
TGTGCCAGCAGCCAAGCCCGTTGGGGACAGGGGAAATCTGGAAACACCATATATTTT
>TRBV27|TRBD1|.|TRBJ2-1
CASSADAGGAGYNEQFF
TGTGCCAGCAGTGCCGACGCAGGGGGCGCGGGATACAATGAGCAGTTCTTC
>TRBV9|.|.|TRBJ1-3
CASSPPGTGVSGNTIYF
TGTGCCAGCAGCCCCCCCGGGACGGGGGTCTCTGGAAACACCATATATTTT
>TRBV2|.|.|TRBJ2-1
CAGLLLTSSYNEQFF
TGTGCCGGACTTCTCCTCACAAGCTCCTACAATGAGCAGTTCTTC
>TRBV5-8|.|.|TRBJ2-5
CASSLLASGQETQYF
TGTGCCAGCAGCCTCCTAGCTTCGGGCCAAGAGACCCAGTACTTC
>TRBV7-2|.|.|TRBJ1-3
CASSLAGGGNTIYF
TGTGCCAGCAGCTTAGCAGGGGGAGGAAACACCATATATTTT
>TRBV11-3|.|once|TRBJ2-1
CASSKDQGSYNEQFF
TGTGCCAGCAGCAAGGACCAGGGCTCCTACAATGAGCAGTTCTTC